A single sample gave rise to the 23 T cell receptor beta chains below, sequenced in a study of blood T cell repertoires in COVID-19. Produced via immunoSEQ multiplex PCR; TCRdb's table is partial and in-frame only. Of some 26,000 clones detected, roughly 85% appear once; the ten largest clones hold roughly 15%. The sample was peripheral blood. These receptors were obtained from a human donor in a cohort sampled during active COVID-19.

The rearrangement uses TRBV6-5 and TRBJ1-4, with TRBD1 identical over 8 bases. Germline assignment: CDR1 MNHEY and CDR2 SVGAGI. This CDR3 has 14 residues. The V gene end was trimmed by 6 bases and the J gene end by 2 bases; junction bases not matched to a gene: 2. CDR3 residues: CASRRQGTNEKLFF. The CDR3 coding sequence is TGTGCCAGCAGGAGACAGGGGACTAATGAAAAACTGTTTTTT.

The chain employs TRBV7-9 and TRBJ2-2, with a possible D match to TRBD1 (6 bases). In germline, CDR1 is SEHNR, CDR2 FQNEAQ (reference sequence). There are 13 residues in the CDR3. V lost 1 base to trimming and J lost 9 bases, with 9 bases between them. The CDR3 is CASSLGTARELFF. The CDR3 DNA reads TGTGCCAGCAGCTTAGGGACAGCGAGGGAGCTGTTTTTT.

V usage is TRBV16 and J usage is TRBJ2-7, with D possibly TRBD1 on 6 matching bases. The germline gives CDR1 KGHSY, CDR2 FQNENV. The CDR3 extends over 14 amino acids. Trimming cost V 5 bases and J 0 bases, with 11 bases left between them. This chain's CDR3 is CASSLQGASYEQYF. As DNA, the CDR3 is TGTGCCAGCAGCTTACAGGGAGCCTCCTACGAGCAGTACTTC.

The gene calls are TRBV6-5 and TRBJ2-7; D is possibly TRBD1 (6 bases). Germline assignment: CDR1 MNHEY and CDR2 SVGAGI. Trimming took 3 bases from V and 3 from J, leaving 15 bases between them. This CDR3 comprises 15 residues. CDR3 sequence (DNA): TGTGCCAGCAGTTATGATCGGGGACATGTCTACGAGCAGTACTTC. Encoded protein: CASSYDRGHVYEQYF.

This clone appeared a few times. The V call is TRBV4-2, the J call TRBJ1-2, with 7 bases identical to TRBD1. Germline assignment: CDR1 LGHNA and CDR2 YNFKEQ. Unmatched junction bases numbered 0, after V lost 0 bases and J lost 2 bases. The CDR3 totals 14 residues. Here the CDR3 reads CASSQDRGNYGYTF. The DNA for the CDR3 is TGTGCCAGCAGCCAAGACAGGGGGAACTATGGCTACACCTTC.

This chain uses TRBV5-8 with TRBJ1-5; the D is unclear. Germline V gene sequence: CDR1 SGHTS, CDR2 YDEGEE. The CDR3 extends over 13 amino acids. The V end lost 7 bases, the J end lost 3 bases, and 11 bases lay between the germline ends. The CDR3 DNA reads TGTGCCAGCCCAGGAGGGATCAATCAGCCCCAGCATTTT. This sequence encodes CASPGGINQPQHF.

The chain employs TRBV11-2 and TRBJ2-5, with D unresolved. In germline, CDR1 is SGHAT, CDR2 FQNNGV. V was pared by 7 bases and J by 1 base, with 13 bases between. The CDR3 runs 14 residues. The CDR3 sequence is CASTVLIGQETQYF. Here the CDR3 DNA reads TGTGCCAGCACCGTCCTAATTGGCCAAGAGACCCAGTACTTC.

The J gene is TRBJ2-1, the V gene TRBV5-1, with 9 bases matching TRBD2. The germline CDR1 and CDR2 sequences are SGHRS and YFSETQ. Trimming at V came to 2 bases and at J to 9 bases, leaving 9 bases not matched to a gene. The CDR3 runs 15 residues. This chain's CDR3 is CASSFSGGSGGEQFF. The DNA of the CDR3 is TGCGCCAGCAGCTTCAGCGGGGGGTCGGGCGGTGAGCAGTTCTTC.

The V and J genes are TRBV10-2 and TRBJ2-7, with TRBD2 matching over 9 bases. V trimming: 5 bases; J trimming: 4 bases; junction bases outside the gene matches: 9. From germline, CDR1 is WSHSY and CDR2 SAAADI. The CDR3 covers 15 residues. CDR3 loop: CASSHPGLAPYEQYF. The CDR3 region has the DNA TGCGCCAGCAGTCACCCGGGACTAGCACCGTACGAGCAGTACTTC.

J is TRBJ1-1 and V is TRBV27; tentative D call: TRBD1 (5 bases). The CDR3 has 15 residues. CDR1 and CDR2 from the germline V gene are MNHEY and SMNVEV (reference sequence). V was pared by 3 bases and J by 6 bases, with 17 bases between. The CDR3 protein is CASSLGQSFGAEAFF. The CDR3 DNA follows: TGTGCCAGCAGTTTGGGGCAGTCCTTTGGCGCTGAAGCTTTCTTT.

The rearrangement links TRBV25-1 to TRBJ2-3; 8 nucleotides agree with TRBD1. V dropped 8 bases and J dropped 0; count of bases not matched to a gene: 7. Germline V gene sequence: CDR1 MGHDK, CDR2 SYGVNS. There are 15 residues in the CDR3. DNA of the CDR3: TGTGCCAGCCGGCGACAGGGGCTAAGCACAGATACGCAGTATTTT. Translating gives CASRRQGLSTDTQYF.

CDR3 bases: TGTGCCAGCAGCTCACTCAGGGTGGGCAATCAGCCCCAGCATTTT. Protein product: CASSSLRVGNQPQHF. V gene TRBV5-6 combines with J gene TRBJ1-5; possible D gene TRBD1, 5 bases. CDR3 length: 15 residues. Germline V gene lookup returns CDR1 SGHDT and CDR2 YYEEEE. The germline V and J ends were trimmed by 3 bases and 2 bases, with 12 bases remaining between them.

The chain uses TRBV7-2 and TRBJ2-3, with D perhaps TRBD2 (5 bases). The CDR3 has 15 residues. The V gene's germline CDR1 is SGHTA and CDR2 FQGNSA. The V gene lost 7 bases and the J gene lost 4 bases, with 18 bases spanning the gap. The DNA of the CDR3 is TGTGCCAGCACCGCCGCGGGTCTAGCAGCAGATACGCAGTATTTT. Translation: CASTAAGLAADTQYF. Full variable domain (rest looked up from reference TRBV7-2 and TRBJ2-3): GAGVSQSPSNKVTEKGKDVELRCDPISGHTALYWYRQSLGQGLEFLIYFQGNSAPDKSGLPSDRFSAERTGGSVSTLTIQRTQQEDSAVYLCASTAAGLAADTQYFGPGTRLTVL.

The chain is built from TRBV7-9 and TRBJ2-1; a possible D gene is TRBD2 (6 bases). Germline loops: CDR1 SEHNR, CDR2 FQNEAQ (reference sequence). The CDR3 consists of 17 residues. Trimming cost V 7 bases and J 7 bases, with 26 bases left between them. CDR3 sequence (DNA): TGTGCCAGCATCCTCATTACCACGACTAGTGTGGGTAATGAGCAGTTCTTC. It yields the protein CASILITTTSVGNEQFF.

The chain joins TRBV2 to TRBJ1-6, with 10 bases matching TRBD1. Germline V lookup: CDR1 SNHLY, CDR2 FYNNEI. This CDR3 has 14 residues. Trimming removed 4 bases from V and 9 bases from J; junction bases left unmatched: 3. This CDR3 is CASSGTGGRSPLHF. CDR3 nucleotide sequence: TGTGCCAGCAGTGGGACAGGGGGTCGTTCACCCCTCCACTTT.

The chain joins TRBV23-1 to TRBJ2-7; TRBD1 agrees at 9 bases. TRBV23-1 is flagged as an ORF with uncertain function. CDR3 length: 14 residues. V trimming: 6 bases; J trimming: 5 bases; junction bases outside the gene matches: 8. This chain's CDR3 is CASRGGDRDHEQYF. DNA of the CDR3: TGCGCCAGCAGGGGCGGGGACAGGGACCACGAGCAGTACTTC.

The CDR3 DNA sequence: TGTGCCAGCTCATCAGAACTAGCGGGGGGGAACAATGAGCAGTTCTTC. Its protein product is CASSSELAGGNNEQFF. The V and J genes are TRBV18 and TRBJ2-1; 13 bases fit TRBD2. J was trimmed by 5 bases and V by 5 bases; bases with no gene match: 6. CDR1 is KGHSH, CDR2 LQKENI, per germline. The CDR3 runs 16 residues.

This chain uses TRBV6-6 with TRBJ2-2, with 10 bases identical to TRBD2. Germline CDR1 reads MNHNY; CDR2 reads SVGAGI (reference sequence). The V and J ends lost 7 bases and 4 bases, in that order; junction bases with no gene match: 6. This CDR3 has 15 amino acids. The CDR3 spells CASIPRTSGTGELFF. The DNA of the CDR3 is TGTGCCAGCATCCCCCGGACTAGCGGCACCGGGGAGCTGTTTTTT.

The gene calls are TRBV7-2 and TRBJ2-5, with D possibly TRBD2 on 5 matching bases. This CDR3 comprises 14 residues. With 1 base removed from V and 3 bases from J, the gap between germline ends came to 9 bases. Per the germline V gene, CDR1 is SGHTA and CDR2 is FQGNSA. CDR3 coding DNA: TGTGCCAGCAGCTTAGATGCCGGGGAAGAGACCCAGTACTTC. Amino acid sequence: CASSLDAGEETQYF.

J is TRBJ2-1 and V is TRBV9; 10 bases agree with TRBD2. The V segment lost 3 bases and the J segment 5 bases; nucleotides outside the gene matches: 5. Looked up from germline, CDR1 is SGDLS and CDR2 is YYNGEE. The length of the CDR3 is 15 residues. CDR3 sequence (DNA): TGTGCCAGCAGCGGAACTAGCGGGGTGGACAATGAGCAGTTCTTC. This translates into CASSGTSGVDNEQFF.

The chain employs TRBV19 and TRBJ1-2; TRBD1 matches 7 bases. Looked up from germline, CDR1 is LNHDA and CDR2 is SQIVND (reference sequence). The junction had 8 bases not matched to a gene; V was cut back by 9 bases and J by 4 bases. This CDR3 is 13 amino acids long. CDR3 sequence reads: CASSTGQRYGYTF. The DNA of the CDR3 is TGTGCCAGCTCGACAGGGCAGCGCTATGGCTACACCTTC.

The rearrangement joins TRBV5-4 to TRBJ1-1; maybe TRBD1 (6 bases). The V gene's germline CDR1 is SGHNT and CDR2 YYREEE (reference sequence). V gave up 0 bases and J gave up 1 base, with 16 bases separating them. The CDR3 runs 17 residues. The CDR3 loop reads CASSLAGAGAGNTEAFF. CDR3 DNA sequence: TGTGCCAGCAGCTTGGCCGGGGCGGGGGCTGGGAACACTGAAGCTTTCTTT.

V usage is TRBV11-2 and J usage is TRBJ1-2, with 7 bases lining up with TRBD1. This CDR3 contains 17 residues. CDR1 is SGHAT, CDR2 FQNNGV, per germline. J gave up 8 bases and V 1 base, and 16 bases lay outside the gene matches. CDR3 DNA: TGTGCCAGCAGCTTAGGACGGTGGGACAGCCCCCATAACGGCTACACCTTC. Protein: CASSLGRWDSPHNGYTF.